A selection of T cell receptor beta chains follows, all from one sample in a study of naive and memory T cell subsets. TCRdb reanalysed the UMI-ligation and nested PCR reads using MiXCR and keeps one entry per CDR3 protein. Of around 100,000 distinct CDR3 sequences detected, roughly 15% appear once; the ten largest clones hold around 3%. The sample consisted of naive CD8+ T cells from blood. These receptors were taken from a human donor in good health. The CDR3 runs from the conserved cysteine through the conserved F or W. The D gene is left open where the match is weak. Clone size, where shown, is once, few, many, or a class for clones that have expanded.

J gene | D gene | V gene | clone size | CDR3 DNA | CDR3 protein
TRBJ2-1 | . | TRBV29-1 | many | TGCAGCGTGGTGGGGGCTGAGCAGTTCTTC | CSVVGAEQFF
TRBJ1-6 | TRBD1 | TRBV6-5 | . | TGTGCCAGCAGTTACTTCTTGGACAGGGAGGCGTCACCCCTCCACTTT | CASSYFLDREASPLHF
TRBJ2-7 | TRBD1 | TRBV4-2 | . | TGTGCCAGCAGCCAAGCCGGGACAGGGGGTGGCGAGCAGTACTTC | CASSQAGTGGGEQYF
TRBJ2-5 | . | TRBV7-2 | . | TGTGCCAGCAGAAATACTAGGGAAGAGACCCAGTACTTC | CASRNTREETQYF
TRBJ2-2 | . | TRBV4-3 | many | TGCGCCAGCAGCCAGCCCCCCGTGGGGATCGGGGAGCTGTTTTTT | CASSQPPVGIGELFF
TRBJ1-5 | . | TRBV10-3 | many | TGTGCCATCAGTGAGTCCCCGCAGCAGCCCCAGCATTTT | CAISESPQQPQHF
TRBJ2-1 | . | TRBV29-1 | . | TGCAGCGTTGAAGACCTACTGGGGAATGAGCAGTTCTTC | CSVEDLLGNEQFF
TRBJ2-3 | TRBD2 | TRBV14 | few | TGTGCCAGCAGCCTTACTAGCGGGGGAATCCGGGATACGCAGTATTTT | CASSLTSGGIRDTQYF
TRBJ1-1 | . | TRBV2 | . | TGTGCCAGCAGCTACGGACAAGGTAACACTGAAGCTTTCTTT | CASSYGQGNTEAFF
TRBJ2-1 | TRBD2 | TRBV9 | many | TGTGCCAGCAGCCCTGGGACTAGCGCAGATGAGCAGTTCTTC | CASSPGTSADEQFF
TRBJ2-3 | TRBD2 | TRBV4-2 | few | TGTGCCAGCAGCGCCCGGACTAGCGGGCTAACAGATACGCAGTATTTT | CASSARTSGLTDTQYF
TRBJ1-3 | TRBD1 | TRBV19 | few | TGTGCCAGTAGTATAGATCTCGGGACAGATGGCGCGATATATTTT | CASSIDLGTDGAIYF
TRBJ2-5 | TRBD2 | TRBV12-3/TRBV12-4 | . | TGTGCCAGCAGTTTTGCCCAGCGGGAGCAAGAGACCCAGTACTTC | CASSFAQREQETQYF
TRBJ2-5 | . | TRBV12-3/TRBV12-4 | few | TGTGCCAGCAGCCGGGACAACACGTACCAAGAGACCCAGTACTTC | CASSRDNTYQETQYF
TRBJ2-1 | . | TRBV11-1 | . | TGTGCCAGCAGCGGAGGAAATGAGCAGTTCTTC | CASSGGNEQFF
TRBJ2-1 | . | TRBV4-3 | many | TGCGCCAGCAGCCAAGGGGTCGGGCGTTACGACAATGAGCAGTTCTTC | CASSQGVGRYDNEQFF
TRBJ2-7 | . | TRBV12-3/TRBV12-4 | many | TGTGCCAGCAGATCGGGACGGTCCTACGAGCAGTACTTC | CASRSGRSYEQYF
TRBJ2-1 | TRBD1 | TRBV2 | . | TGTGCCAGCAGGGAACAGGGGTACGAGCAGTTCTTC | CASREQGYEQFF
TRBJ1-1 | . | TRBV9 | . | TGTGCCAGCAGCGTCCACAGCTCCATGAACACTGAAGCTTTCTTT | CASSVHSSMNTEAFF
TRBJ1-1 | . | TRBV7-2 | . | TGTGCCAGCAGCTTAGTAGCCCCTGGGACACCAGACATGAACACTGAAGCTTTCTTT | CASSLVAPGTPDMNTEAFF
TRBJ2-7 | . | TRBV29-1 | few | TGCAGCATCGGCCATGGGGGGGAGCAGTACTTC | CSIGHGGEQYF
TRBJ2-1 | . | TRBV6-2/TRBV6-3 | many | TGTGCCAGCAGTTACATTTCAGGGGCAAATGAGCAGTTCTTC | CASSYISGANEQFF
TRBJ2-7 | . | TRBV25-1 | . | TGTGCCAGCAGTGAGGCAGCCAGCTCCTACGAGCAGTACTTC | CASSEAASSYEQYF
TRBJ2-3 | . | TRBV6-5 | . | TGTGCCAGCAGCAAGGGGGGGGATACGCAGTATTTT | CASSKGGDTQYF
TRBJ1-4 | . | TRBV4-3 | . | TGCGCCAGCAGCCAAGATGACGGGTCCGGGGAAGGGAAACTGTTTTTT | CASSQDDGSGEGKLFF
TRBJ1-5 | TRBD1 | TRBV28 | many | TGTGCCAGCATGGGCAGGGGGCGCATTCAGCCCCAGCATTTT | CASMGRGRIQPQHF
TRBJ2-7 | . | TRBV28 | many | TGTGCCAGCAGTTTAGTCGGGGACGAGCAGTACTTC | CASSLVGDEQYF
TRBJ2-7 | TRBD2 | TRBV7-7 | . | TGTGCTAGCAGCCCCTTAGGGGCGGGAGTCGACTACGAGCAGTACTTC | CASSPLGAGVDYEQYF
TRBJ2-3 | . | TRBV27 | many | TGTGCCAGCCATAAGGACTCAGACACAGATACGCAGTATTTT | CASHKDSDTDTQYF
TRBJ2-5 | . | TRBV27 | few | TGTGCCAGCAGTTTATTGGGCGCAACACAAGAGACCCAGTACTTC | CASSLLGATQETQYF
TRBJ1-5 | TRBD1 | TRBV20-1 | . | TGCAGTGCTAGGATTCGACAGGGGGATAATCAGCCCCAGCATTTT | CSARIRQGDNQPQHF
TRBJ2-7 | . | TRBV12-3/TRBV12-4 | . | TGTGCCAGCAGCACTTCCCAGGGGGGGGCTTTCTACGAGCAGTACTTC | CASSTSQGGAFYEQYF
TRBJ1-1 | . | TRBV7-3 | many | TGTGCCAGCAGCTCGGACATGAACACTGAAGCTTTCTTT | CASSSDMNTEAFF
TRBJ2-5 | . | TRBV7-9 | many | TGTGCCAGCAGCTTTGCGGTCCGGAACACCCAAGAGACCCAGTACTTC | CASSFAVRNTQETQYF
TRBJ2-5 | TRBD2 | TRBV7-8 | few | TGTGCCAGCAGTAGTAGCGGGAGTAGTGGGGAGACCCAGTACTTC | CASSSSGSSGETQYF
TRBJ1-1 | . | TRBV10-3 | many | TGTGCCATCAGTGAGTCCACTGAAGCTTTCTTT | CAISESTEAFF
TRBJ1-2 | TRBD1 | TRBV4-2 | . | TGTGCCAGCAGCCCGCCTTCGACAGGGGGATATGGCTACACCTTC | CASSPPSTGGYGYTF
TRBJ2-3 | . | TRBV10-2 | . | TGCGCCAGGACTCCCCGTCCCGCGTTTAGCACAGATACGCAGTATTTT | CARTPRPAFSTDTQYF
TRBJ1-2 | . | TRBV27 | . | TGTGCCAGCTTACCGGTTGTCGGGGCAGGTCTGGGCCGAGACTACACCTTC | CASLPVVGAGLGRDYTF
TRBJ2-2 | . | TRBV7-3 | few | TGTGCCAGCAGCCGACGAAGAACTCCCGGGCCCTACACCGGGGAGCTGTTTTTT | CASSRRRTPGPYTGELFF
TRBJ2-3 | TRBD2 | TRBV19 | few | TGTGCCAGTAGAGGGACTAGCCCTGGGACAGATACGCAGTATTTT | CASRGTSPGTDTQYF
TRBJ1-1 | . | TRBV7-9 | . | TGTGCCAGCAGCTTTTCTAGTACAGGGCCGAACACTGAAGCTTTCTTT | CASSFSSTGPNTEAFF
TRBJ2-3 | . | TRBV12-3/TRBV12-4 | few | TGTGCCAGCAGTTTCAGGGTTCGAGAGTTGGACGCAGATACGCAGTATTTT | CASSFRVRELDADTQYF
TRBJ2-3 | . | TRBV7-9 | many | TGTGCCAGCAGCCCCCAAACCGGACAGAGAGCCACAGATACGCAGTATTTT | CASSPQTGQRATDTQYF
TRBJ2-7 | TRBD1 | TRBV5-4 | many | TGTGCCAGCAGCTTGCCCGGGACAGAAACCTACGAGCAGTACTTC | CASSLPGTETYEQYF
TRBJ1-5 | . | TRBV24-1 | few | TGTGCCACCAGTGGCCCAGGGGAAGCCTTAATTCAGCCCCAGCATTTT | CATSGPGEALIQPQHF
TRBJ1-4 | . | TRBV12-3/TRBV12-4 | . | TGTGCCAGCAGTTCGTCATCTGGAACTAATGAAAAACTGTTTTTT | CASSSSSGTNEKLFF
TRBJ2-7 | . | TRBV15 | . | TGTGCCACCAGCAGAGATCTAGGGCAGGCTTACTACGAGCAGTACTTC | CATSRDLGQAYYEQYF